This TCR beta chain was profiled in a study of blood T cells in healthy people across ages. A second PCR, run for about 7 to 12 cycles, used a sample-barcoded 5' primer plus a J-beta primer mix. Through a template-switch adaptor with 12 random nucleotides, each cDNA molecule received a tag. TCRdb processed the 5' RACE reads anew with MiXCR; each CDR3 protein has one entry. Here the sample spans 850,000 or so distinct CDR3 sequences, 29% being singletons. This clonotype has just a few counts. J was trimmed by 3 bases and V by 2 bases; bases with no gene match: 1. Germline CDR1 reads LNHNV; CDR2 reads YYDKDF (reference sequence). This CDR3 is 14 amino acids long. The donors, aged 6 to 90, were healthy Caucasians from Russia.

The receptor was isolated from a woman aged 80 or over in good health. The rearrangement links TRBV15 to TRBJ2-7, with 10 bases lining up with TRBD1. Sequencing input: blood. In DNA form, the CDR3 reads TGTGCCACCAGCAGATGGACAGGGGGCTACGAGCAGTACTTC. Protein product: CATSRWTGGYEQYF.